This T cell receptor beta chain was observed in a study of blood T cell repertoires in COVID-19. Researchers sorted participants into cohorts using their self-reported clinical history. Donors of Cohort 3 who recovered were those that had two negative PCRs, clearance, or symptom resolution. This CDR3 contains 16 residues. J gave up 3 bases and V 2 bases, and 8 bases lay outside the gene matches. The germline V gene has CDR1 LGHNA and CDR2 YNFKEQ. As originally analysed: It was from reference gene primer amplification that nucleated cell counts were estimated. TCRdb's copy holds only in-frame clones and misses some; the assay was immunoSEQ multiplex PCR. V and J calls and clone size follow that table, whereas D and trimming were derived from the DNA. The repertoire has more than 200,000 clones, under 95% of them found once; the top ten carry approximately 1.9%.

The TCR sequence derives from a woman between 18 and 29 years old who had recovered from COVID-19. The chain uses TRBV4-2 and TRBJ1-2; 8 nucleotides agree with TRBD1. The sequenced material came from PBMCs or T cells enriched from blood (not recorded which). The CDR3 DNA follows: TGTGCCAGCAGCCAACAATATGGGACAGGCTACTATGGCTACACCTTC. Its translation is CASSQQYGTGYYGYTF.